This TCR beta chain stems from a study of cytomegalovirus exposure and HLA in healthy donors. Amplification used 60 Vbeta primers and 13 Jbeta primers. Produced via immunoSEQ multiplex PCR; TCRdb's table is partial and in-frame only. The sample includes tens of thousands of clones, approximately 70% of them seen just once. The CDR3 loop spans 15 amino acids. Germline-derived CDR1 and CDR2 are SNHLY and FYNNEI. V gave up 5 bases and J gave up 8 bases; unmatched junction bases: 6. Worth noting for this clone: Antigen: not known.

Overall study results and limits: In a later analysis, a missense DCLRE1C variant was linked to TCR beta V- and J-gene trimming. As a later analysis revealed, the rate of TCR association differed by HLA locus, with DRB1 most and HLA-C fewest. Specificity of a few CMV-associated chains for CMV antigens was verified in vitro.

Input material: PBMCs. J is TRBJ2-1 and V is TRBV2, with TRBD2 identical over 13 bases. The TCR was taken from a woman in her 50s in good health and CMV-seropositive. CDR3 bases: TGTGCCAGCAGTCTACTAGCGGGAGGGCCCTATGAGCAGTTCTTC. Its protein product is CASSLLAGGPYEQFF.